The next 3 T cell receptor beta chains were all read from a single sample in a study of CD8 T cells in ankylosing spondylitis. Study-level findings and limits: Within ankylosing spondylitis blood, a TCR beta motif made up of seven to nine highly homologous variants appeared to be characteristic.

TCRdb reanalysed the 5' RACE reads using MiXCR and keeps one entry per CDR3 protein. The sample has approximately 300,000 distinct CDR3 sequences; less than 10% are singletons. Their antigen targets remain unknown. Sequencing was carried out using blood, either unsorted or a sorted T cell fraction (not recorded which). The receptors stem from a male donor with ankylosing spondylitis.

This clonotype turned up a few times. The rearrangement uses TRBV29-1 and TRBJ2-7; D tentatively fits TRBD1 or TRBD2 (5 bases each). The CDR3 covers 11 residues. Germline values: CDR1 SQVTM, CDR2 ANQGSEA. V was clipped by 2 bases and J by 5 bases, with 7 bases between them. The DNA of the CDR3 is TGCAGCGTTGAACGGGGCCACGAGCAGTACTTC. Translation: CSVERGHEQYF.

This clonotype was detected only a few times. The chain uses TRBV3-1 and TRBJ2-5, with no clear D. Trimming left V 1 base short and J 5 bases short, with 11 bases between. CDR3 length: 14 amino acids. The germline CDR1 and CDR2 sequences are LGHDT and YNNKEL (reference sequence). In DNA, the CDR3 is TGTGCCAGCAGCCAAGCACCCTTAGGGGAGACCCAGTACTTC. Amino acid sequence: CASSQAPLGETQYF.

This rearrangement joins TRBV5-1 to TRBJ2-3; D call uncertain. The CDR3 is 14 residues long. Germline V CDR1 and CDR2: SGHRS, YFSETQ. V dropped 6 bases and J dropped 0 bases, with 11 bases sitting between them. The CDR3 is CASTGSPSTDTQYF. The CDR3 DNA reads TGCGCCAGCACCGGGTCCCCTAGCACAGATACGCAGTATTTT.